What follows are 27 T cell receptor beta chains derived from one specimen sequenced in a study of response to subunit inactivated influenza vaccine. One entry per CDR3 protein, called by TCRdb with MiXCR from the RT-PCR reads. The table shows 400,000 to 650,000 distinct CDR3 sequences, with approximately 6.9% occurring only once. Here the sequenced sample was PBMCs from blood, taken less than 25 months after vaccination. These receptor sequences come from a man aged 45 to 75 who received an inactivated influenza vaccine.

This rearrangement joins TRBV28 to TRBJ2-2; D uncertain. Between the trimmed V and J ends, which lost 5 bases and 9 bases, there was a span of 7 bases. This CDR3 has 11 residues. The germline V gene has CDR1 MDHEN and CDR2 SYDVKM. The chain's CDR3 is CASSPYRELFF. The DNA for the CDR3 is TGTGCCAGCAGTCCATACCGGGAGCTGTTTTTT.

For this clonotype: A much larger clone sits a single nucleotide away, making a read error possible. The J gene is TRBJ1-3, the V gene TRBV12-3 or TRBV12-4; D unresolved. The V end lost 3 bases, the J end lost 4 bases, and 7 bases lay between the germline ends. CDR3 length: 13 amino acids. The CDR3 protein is CASSFIMGNTIYF. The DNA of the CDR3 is TGTGCCAGCAGTTTCATCATGGGAAACACCATATATTTT.

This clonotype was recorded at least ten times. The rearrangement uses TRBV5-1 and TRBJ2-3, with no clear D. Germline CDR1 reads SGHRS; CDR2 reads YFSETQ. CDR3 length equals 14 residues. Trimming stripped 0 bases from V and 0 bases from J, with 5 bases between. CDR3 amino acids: CASSLARSTDTQYF. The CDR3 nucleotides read TGCGCCAGCAGCTTGGCCAGGAGCACAGATACGCAGTATTTT.

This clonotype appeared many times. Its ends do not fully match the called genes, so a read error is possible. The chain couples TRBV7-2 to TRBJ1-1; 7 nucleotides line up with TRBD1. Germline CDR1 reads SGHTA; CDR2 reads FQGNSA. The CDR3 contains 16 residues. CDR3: CASSPRTGAGNTEVFF. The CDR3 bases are TGTGCCAGCAGCCCCAGAACAGGGGCAGGGAACACTGAAGTTTTCTTT.

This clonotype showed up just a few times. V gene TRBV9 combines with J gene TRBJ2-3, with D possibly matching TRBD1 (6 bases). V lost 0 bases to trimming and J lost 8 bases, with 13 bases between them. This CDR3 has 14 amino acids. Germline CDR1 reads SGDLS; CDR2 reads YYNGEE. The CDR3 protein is CASSVEAGAGTQYF. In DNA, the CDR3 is TGTGCCAGCAGCGTAGAAGCAGGGGCAGGTACGCAGTATTTT.

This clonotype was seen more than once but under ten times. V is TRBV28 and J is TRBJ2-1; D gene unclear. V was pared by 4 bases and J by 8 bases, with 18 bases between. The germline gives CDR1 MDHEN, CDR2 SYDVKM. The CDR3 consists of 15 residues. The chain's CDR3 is CASSSDATDIDEQFF. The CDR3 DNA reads TGTGCCAGCAGTTCCGACGCTACCGACATAGATGAGCAGTTCTTC.

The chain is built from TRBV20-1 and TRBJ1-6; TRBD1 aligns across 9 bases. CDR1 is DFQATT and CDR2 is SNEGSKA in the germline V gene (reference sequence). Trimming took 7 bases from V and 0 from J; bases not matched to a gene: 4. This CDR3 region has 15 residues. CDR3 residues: CSVADRGSYNSPLHF. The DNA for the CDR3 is TGCAGTGTCGCGGACAGGGGCTCCTATAATTCACCCCTCCACTTT.

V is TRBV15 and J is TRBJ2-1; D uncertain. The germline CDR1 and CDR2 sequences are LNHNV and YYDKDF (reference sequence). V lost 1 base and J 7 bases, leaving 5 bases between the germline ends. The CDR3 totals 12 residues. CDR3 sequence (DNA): TGTGCCACCAGCAGAGGATTGAATGAGCAGTTCTTC. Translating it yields CATSRGLNEQFF.

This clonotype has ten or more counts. The CDR3 loop is CASRAWGDTQYF. The CDR3 region has the DNA TGTGCCAGCAGGGCGTGGGGTGATACGCAGTATTTT. The chain recombines TRBV6-1 with TRBJ2-3; D not certain. Trimming removed 6 bases from V and 6 bases from J, with 10 bases in between. Germline V gives CDR1 MNHNS, CDR2 SASEGT. This CDR3 spans 12 amino acids.

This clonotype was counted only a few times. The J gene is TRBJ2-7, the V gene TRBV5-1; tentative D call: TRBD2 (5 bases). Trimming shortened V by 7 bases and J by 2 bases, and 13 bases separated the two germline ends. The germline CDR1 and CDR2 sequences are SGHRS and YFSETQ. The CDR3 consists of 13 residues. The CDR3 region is CASHRTGTYEQYF. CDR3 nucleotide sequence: TGCGCCAGCCATCGGACTGGAACCTACGAGCAGTACTTC. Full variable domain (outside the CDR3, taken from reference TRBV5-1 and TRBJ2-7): KAGVTQTPRYLIKTRGQQVTLSCSPISGHRSVSWYQQTPGQGLQFLFEYFSETQRNKGNFPGRFSGRQFSNSRSEMNVSTLELGDSALYLCASHRTGTYEQYFGPGTRLTVT.

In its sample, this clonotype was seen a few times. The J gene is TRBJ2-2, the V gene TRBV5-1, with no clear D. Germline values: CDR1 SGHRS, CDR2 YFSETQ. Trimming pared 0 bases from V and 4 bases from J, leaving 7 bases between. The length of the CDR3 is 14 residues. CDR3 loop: CASSLVGITGELFF. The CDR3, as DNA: TGCGCCAGCAGCTTGGTGGGAATCACCGGGGAGCTGTTTTTT.

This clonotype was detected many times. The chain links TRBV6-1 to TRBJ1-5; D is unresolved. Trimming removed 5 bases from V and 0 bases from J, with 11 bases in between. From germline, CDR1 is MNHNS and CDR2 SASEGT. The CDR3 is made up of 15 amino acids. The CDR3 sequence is CASSPKWGSNQPQHF. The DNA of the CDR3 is TGTGCCAGCAGTCCTAAATGGGGTAGCAATCAGCCCCAGCATTTT.

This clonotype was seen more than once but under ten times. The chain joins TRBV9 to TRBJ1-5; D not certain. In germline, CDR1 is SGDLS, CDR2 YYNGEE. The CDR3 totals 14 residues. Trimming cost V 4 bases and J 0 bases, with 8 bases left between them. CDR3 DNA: TGTGCCAGCAGCACCACCAGTAGCAATCAGCCCCAGCATTTT. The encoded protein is CASSTTSSNQPQHF.

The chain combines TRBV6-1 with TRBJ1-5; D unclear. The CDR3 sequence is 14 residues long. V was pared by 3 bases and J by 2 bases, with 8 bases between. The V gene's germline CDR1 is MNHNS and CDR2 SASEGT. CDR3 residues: CASSEGFGNQPQHF. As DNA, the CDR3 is TGTGCCAGCAGTGAGGGATTTGGCAATCAGCCCCAGCATTTT.

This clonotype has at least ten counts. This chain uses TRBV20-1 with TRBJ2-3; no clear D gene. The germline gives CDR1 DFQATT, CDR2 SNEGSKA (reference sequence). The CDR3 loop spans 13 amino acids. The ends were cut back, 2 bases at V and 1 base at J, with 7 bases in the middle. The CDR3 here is CSARSVGTDTQYF. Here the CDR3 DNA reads TGCAGTGCTAGATCGGTGGGCACAGATACGCAGTATTTT.

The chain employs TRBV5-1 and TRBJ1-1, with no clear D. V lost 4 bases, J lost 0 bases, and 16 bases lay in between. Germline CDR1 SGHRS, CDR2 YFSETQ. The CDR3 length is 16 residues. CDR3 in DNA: TGCGCCAGCAGCCCCACGTCGGACCTCATGAACACTGAAGCTTTCTTT. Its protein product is CASSPTSDLMNTEAFF.

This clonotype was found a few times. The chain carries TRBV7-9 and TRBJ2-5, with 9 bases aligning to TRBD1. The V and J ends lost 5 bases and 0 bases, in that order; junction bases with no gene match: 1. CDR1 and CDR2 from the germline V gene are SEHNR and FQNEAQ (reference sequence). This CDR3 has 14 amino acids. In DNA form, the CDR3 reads TGTGCCAGCAGCCGGGACAGGGACCAAGAGACCCAGTACTTC. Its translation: CASSRDRDQETQYF.

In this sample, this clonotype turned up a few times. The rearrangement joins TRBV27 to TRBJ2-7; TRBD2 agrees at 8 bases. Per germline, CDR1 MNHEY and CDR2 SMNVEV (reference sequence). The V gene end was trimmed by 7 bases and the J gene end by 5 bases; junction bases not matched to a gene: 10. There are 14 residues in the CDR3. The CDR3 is CASKPSGSIHEQYF. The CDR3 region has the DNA TGTGCCAGCAAACCCAGCGGGAGTATCCACGAGCAGTACTTC.

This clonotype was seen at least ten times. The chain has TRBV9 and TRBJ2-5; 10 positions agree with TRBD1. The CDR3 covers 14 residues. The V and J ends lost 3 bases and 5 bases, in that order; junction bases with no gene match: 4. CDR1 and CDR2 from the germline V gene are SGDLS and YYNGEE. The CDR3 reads CASSAGQGIETQYF. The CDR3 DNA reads TGTGCCAGCAGCGCGGGACAGGGGATCGAGACCCAGTACTTC.

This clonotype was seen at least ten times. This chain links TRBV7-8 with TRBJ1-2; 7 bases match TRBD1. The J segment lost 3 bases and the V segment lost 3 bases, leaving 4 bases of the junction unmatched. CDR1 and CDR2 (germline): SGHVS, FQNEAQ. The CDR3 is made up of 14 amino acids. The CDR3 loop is CASSFRDRYYGYTF. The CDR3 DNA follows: TGTGCCAGCAGCTTCCGGGACAGATACTATGGCTACACCTTC.

CDR3 residues: CSAYGQGAIHPQHF. The CDR3 nucleotides are TGCAGTGCTTATGGACAGGGTGCTATTCACCCCCAGCATTTT. V gene TRBV20-1 combines with J gene TRBJ1-5, with 8 bases matching TRBD1. The CDR3 runs to 14 residues. The germline V gene encodes CDR1 DFQATT and CDR2 SNEGSKA (reference sequence). Trimming cost V 5 bases and J 10 bases; bases outside gene matches: 13.

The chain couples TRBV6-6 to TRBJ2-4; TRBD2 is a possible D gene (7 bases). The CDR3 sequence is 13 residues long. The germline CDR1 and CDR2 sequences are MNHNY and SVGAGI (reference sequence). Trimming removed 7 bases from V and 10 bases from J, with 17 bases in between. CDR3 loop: CASTPLGGGIQYF. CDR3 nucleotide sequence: TGTGCCAGCACCCCCCTAGGGGGGGGGATTCAGTACTTC.

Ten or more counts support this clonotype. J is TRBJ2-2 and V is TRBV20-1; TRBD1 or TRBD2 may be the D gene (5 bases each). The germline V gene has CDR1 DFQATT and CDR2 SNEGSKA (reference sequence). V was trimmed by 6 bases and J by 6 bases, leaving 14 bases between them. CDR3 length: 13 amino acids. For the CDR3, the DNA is TGCAGTGCAACGGGACCAATCTCCGGGGAGCTGTTTTTT. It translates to CSATGPISGELFF.

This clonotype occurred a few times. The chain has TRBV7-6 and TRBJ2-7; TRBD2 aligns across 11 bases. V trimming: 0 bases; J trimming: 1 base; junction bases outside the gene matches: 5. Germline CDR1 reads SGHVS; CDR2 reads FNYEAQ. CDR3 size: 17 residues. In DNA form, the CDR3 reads TGTGCCAGCAGCTTAGCGAGCCCTAGCGGGAGGTCCTACGAGCAGTACTTC. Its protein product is CASSLASPSGRSYEQYF.

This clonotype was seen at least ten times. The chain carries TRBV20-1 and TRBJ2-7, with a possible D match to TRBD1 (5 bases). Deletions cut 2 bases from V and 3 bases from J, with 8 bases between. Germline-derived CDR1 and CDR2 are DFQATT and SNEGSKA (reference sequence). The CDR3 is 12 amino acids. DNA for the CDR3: TGCAGTGCTAGACAGGGCAACTACGAGCAGTACTTC. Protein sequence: CSARQGNYEQYF.

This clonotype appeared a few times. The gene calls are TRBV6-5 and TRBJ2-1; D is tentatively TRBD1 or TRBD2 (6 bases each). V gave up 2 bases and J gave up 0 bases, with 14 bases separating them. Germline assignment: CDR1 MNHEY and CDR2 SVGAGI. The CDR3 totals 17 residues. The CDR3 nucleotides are TGTGCCAGCAGTTACCGGAATCCGGGGGCCTCCTACAATGAGCAGTTCTTC. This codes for CASSYRNPGASYNEQFF.

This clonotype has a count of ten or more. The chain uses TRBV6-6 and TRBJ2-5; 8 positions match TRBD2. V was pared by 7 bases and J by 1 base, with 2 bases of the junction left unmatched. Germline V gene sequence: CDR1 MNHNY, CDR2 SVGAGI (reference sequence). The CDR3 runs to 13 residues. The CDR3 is CASTRGGQETQYF. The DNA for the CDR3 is TGTGCCAGCACCCGGGGGGGCCAAGAGACCCAGTACTTC.